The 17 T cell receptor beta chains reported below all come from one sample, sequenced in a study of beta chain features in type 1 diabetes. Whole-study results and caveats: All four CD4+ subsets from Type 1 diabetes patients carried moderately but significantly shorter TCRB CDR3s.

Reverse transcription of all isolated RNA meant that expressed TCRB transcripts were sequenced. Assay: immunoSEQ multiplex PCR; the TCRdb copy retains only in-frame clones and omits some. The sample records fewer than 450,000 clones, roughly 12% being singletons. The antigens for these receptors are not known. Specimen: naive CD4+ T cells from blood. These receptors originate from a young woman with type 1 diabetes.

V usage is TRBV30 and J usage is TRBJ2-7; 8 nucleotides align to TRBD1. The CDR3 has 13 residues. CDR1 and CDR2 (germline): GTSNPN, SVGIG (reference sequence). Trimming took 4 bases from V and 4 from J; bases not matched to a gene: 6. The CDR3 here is CAWTEDRVYEQYF. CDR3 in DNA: TGTGCCTGGACCGAGGACAGGGTATACGAGCAGTACTTC.

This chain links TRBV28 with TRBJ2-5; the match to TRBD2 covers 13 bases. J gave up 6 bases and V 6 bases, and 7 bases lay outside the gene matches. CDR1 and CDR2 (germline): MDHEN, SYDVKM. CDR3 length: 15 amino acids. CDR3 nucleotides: TGTGCCAGCAGGACTAGCGGGAGGATGTTGCAGACCCAGTACTTC. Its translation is CASRTSGRMLQTQYF. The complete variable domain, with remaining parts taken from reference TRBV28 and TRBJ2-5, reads DVKVTQSSRYLVKRTGEKVFLECVQDMDHENMFWYRQDPGLGLRLIYFSYDVKMKEKGDIPEGYSVSREKKERFSLILESASTNQTSMYLCASRTSGRMLQTQYFGPGTRLLVL.

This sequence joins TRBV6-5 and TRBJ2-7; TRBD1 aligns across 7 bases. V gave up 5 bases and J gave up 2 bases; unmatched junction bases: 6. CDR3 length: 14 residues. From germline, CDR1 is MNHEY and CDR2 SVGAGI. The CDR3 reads CASSPGQAPYEQYV. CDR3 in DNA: TGTGCCAGCAGTCCCGGACAGGCTCCCTACGAGCAGTACGTC.

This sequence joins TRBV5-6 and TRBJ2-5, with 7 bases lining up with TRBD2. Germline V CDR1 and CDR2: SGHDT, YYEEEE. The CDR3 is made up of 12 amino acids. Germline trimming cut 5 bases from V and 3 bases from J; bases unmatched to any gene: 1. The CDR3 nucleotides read TGTGCCAGCAGAGCGGGGAAAGAGACCCAGTACTTC. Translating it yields CASRAGKETQYF. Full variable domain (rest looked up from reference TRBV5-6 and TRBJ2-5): DAGVTQSPTHLIKTRGQQVTLRCSPKSGHDTVSWYQQALGQGPQFIFQYYEEEERQRGNFPDRFSGHQFPNYSSELNVNALLLGDSALYLCASRAGKETQYFGPGTRLLVL.

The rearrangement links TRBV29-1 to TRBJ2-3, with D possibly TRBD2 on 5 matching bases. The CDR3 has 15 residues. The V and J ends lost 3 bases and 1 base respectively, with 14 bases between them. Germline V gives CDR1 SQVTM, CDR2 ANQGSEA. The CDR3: CSVEDFQPGTDTQYF. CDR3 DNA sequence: TGCAGCGTTGAGGACTTCCAGCCGGGCACAGATACGCAGTATTTT.

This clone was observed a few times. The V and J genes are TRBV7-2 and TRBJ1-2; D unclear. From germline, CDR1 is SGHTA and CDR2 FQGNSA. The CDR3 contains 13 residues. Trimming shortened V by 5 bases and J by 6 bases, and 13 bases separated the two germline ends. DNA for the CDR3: TGTGCCAGCAGCACACGAGGAGGAGATGGCTACACCTTC. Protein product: CASSTRGGDGYTF.

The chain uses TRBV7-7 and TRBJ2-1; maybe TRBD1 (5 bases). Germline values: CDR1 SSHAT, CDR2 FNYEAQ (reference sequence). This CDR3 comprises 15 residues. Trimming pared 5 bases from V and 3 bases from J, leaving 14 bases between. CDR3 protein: CASSRRVSNYNEQFF. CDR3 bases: TGTGCCAGCAGCCGCAGGGTGAGCAACTACAATGAGCAGTTCTTC.

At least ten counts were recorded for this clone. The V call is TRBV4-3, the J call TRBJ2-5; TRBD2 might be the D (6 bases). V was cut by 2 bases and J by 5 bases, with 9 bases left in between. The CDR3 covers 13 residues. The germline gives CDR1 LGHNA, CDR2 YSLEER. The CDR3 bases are TGCGCCAGCAGCCAACGGGAGTGGGAGACCCAGTACTTC. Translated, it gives CASSQREWETQYF.

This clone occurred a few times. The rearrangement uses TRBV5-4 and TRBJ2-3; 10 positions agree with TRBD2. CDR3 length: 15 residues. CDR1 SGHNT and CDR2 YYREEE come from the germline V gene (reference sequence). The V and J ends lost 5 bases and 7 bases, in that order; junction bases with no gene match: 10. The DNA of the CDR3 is TGTGCCAGCAGTGTAGCGGGAGGCCAGGGGTATACGCAGTATTTT. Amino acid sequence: CASSVAGGQGYTQYF.

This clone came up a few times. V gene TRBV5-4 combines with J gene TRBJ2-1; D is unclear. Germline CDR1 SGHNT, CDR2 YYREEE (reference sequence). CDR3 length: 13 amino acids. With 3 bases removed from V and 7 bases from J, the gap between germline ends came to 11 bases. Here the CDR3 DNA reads TGTGCCAGCAGCTCGGTGGCGGAAAATGAGCAGTTCTTC. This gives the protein CASSSVAENEQFF. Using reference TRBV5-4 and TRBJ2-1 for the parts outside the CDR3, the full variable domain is ETGVTQSPTHLIKTRGQQVTLRCSSQSGHNTVSWYQQALGQGPQFIFQYYREEENGRGNFPPRFSGLQFPNYSSELNVNALELDDSALYLCASSSVAENEQFFGPGTRLTVL.

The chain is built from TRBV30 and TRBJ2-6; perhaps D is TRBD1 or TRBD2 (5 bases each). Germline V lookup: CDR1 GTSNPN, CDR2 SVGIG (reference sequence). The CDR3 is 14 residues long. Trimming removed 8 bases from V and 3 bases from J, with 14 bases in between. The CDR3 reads CAGTRGHGANVLTF. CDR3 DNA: TGTGCCGGGACCCGTGGGCATGGGGCCAACGTCCTGACTTTC.

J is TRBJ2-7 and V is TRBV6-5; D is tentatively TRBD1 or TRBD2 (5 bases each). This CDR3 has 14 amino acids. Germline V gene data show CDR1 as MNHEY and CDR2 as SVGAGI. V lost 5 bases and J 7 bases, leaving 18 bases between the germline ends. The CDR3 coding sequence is TGTGCCAGCAGTCCCCGGGACCCCGGTCGGGAGCAGTACGTC. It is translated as CASSPRDPGREQYV.

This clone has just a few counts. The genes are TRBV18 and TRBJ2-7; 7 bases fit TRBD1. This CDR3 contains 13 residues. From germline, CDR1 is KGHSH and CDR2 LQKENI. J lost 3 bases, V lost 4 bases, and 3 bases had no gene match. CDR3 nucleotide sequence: TGTGCCAGCTCACAGGGACAGAACTACGAGCAGTACTTC. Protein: CASSQGQNYEQYF.

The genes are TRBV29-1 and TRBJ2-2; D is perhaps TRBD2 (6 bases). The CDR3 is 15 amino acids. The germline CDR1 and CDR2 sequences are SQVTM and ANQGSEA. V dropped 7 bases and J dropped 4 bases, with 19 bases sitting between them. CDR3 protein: CSARTWEASTGELFF. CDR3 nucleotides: TGCAGCGCCAGGACGTGGGAGGCAAGCACCGGGGAGCTGTTTTTT.

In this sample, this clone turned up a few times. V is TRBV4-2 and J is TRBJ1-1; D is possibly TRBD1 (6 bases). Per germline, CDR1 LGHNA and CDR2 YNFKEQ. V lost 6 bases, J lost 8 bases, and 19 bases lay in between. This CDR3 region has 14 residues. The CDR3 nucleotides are TGTGCCAGCAGTGTCAGGGGAGATACAAAGGAAGCTTTCTTT. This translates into CASSVRGDTKEAFF.

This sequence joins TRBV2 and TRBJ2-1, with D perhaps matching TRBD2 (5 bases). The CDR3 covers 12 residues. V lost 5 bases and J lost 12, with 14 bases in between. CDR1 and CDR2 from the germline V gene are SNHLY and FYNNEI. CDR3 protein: CASSQLRDSQFF. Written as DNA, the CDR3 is TGTGCCAGCAGTCAGCTACGGGATTCGCAGTTCTTC.

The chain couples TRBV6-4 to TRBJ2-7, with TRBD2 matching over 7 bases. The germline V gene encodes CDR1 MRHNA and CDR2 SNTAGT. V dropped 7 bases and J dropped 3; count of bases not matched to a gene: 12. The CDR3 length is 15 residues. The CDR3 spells CASIQTSDYYYEQYV. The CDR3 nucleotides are TGTGCCAGCATTCAAACTAGCGATTACTACTACGAGCAGTACGTC.